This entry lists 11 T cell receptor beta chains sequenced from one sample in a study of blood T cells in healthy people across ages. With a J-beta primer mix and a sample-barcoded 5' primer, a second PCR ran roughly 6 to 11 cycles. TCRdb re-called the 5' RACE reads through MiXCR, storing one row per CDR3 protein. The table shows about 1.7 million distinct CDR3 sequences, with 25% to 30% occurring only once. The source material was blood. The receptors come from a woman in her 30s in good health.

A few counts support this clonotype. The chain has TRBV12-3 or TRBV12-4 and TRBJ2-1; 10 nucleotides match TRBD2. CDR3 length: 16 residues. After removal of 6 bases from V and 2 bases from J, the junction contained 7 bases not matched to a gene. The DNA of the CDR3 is TGTGCCAGCAGCCCAAGCGGGGGGGTAACCTACAATGAGCAGTTCTTC. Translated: CASSPSGGVTYNEQFF.

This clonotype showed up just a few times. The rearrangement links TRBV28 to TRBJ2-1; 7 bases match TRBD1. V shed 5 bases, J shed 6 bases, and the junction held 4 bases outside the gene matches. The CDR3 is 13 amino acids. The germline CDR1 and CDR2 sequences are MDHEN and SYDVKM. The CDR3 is CASSLKGANEQFF. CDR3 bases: TGTGCCAGCAGTCTCAAGGGGGCCAATGAGCAGTTCTTC.

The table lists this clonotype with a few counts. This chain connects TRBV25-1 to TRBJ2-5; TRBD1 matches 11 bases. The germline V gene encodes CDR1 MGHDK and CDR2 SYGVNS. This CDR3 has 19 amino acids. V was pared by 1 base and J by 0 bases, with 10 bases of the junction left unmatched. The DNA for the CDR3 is TGTGCCAGCAGTGAATCCCCGGGACAGGGGGGAAAGTACCAAGAGACCCAGTACTTC. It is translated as CASSESPGQGGKYQETQYF.

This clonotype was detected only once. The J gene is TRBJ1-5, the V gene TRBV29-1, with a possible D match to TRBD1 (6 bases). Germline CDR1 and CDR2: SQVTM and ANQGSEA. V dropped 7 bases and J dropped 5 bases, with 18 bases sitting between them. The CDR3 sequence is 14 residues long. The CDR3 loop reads CSATVTGIDQPQHF. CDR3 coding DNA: TGCAGCGCAACCGTTACAGGGATCGATCAGCCCCAGCATTTT.

The CDR3 DNA reads TGCAGTGCCTCCGGGACAGAGTTTAGCGGGAGGGCCCAGGAGACCCAGTACTTC. The encoded protein is CSASGTEFSGRAQETQYF. The V gene is TRBV20-1, the J gene TRBJ2-4; 11 nucleotides match TRBD2. The DNA end lines up better with TRBJ2-5; the J call may be wrong. The CDR3 covers 18 residues. Germline lookup yields CDR1 DFQATT and CDR2 SNEGSKA (reference sequence).

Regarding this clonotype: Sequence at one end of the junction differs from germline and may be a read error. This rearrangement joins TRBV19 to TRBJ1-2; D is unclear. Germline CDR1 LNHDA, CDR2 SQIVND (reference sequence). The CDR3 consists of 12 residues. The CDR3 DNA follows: TGTGTCAGTAGCACCGCTATCACTGGCTACACCTTC. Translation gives CVSSTAITGYTF.

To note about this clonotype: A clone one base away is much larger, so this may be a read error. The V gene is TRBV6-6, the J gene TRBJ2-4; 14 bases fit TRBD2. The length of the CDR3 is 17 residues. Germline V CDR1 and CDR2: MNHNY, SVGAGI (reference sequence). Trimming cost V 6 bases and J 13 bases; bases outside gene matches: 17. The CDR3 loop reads CASSSRPGLAGAGEQYF. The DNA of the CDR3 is TGTGCCAGCAGCTCAAGGCCGGGACTAGCGGGAGCTGGTGAGCAGTACTTC.

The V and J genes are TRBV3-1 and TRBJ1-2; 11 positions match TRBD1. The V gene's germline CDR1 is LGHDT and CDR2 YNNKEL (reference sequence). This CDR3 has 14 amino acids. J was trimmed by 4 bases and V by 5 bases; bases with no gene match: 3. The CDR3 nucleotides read TGTGCCAGCAGCGGACAGGGGGCTTTCTATGGCTACACCTTC. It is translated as CASSGQGAFYGYTF.

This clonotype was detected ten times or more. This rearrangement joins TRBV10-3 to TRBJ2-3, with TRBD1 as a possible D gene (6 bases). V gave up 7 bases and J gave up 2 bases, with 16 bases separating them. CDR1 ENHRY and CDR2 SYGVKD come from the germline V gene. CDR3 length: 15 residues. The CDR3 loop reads CAITRGGRPTDTQYF. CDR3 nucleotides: TGTGCCATCACCAGGGGCGGCAGGCCCACAGATACGCAGTATTTT.

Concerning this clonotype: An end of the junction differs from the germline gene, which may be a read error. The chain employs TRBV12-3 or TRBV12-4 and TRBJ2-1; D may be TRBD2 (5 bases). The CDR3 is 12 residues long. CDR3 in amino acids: CAGSGRANEQFF. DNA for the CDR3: TGTGCCGGCAGCGGTAGGGCCAATGAGCAGTTCTTC.

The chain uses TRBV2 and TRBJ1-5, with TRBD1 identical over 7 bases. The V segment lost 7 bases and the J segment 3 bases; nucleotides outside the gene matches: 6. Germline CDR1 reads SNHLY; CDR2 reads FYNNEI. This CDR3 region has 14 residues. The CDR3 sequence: CASKRGQNNQPQHF. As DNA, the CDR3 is TGTGCCAGCAAGCGGGGACAGAACAATCAGCCCCAGCATTTT.